The clone carrying this TCR beta chain turned up a few times. The antigen is unknown. The sequenced patients had an expansion of CD8+CD57+ cells seen by flow cytometry. Patients had undergone no therapy by the time their blood was sampled. It was genomic DNA that served as the template for profiling TCR beta VDJ and CDR3. MiXCR, run by TCRdb on the reads, gives a single entry per CDR3 protein. Of about 190,000 distinct CDR3 sequences detected, around 47% appear once; the ten largest clones hold around 9.7%. The data belong to a study of CD8+CD57+ T cells in acquired aplastic anemia. Study details: Mean yield of DNA from sorted CD4+ and CD8+ cells was about 3.2 ug. Study observations and caveats: Overlap between patients and controls comprised about 30 CD8+ CDR3 sequences. Researchers reported that CD8+ Simpson's diversity was not significantly different in patients versus controls.

From germline, CDR1 is SEHNR and CDR2 FQNEAQ (reference sequence). The length of the CDR3 is 12 residues. V gave up 2 bases and J gave up 5 bases, with 7 bases separating them. The sample comprised sorted CD4+, CD8+, or CD8+CD57+ T cells (not recorded which) from PBMCs. The chain is built from TRBV7-9 and TRBJ2-7; no firm D call. The clonotype was recovered from a human donor with aplastic anemia. Here the CDR3 DNA reads TGTGCCAGCAGCTTAACTGGGGACGAGCAGTACTTC. This codes for CASSLTGDEQYF. The entire variable domain, with the rest obtained from reference TRBV7-9 and TRBJ2-7, is as follows: DTGVSQNPRHKITKRGQNVTFRCDPISEHNRLYWYRQTLGQGPEFLTYFQNEAQLEKSRLLSDRFSAERPKGSFSTLEIQRTEQGDSAMYLCASSLTGDEQYFGPGTRLTVT.